This T cell receptor (beta chain) was sequenced in a study of cytomegalovirus exposure and HLA in healthy donors. This CDR3 contains 15 residues. CDR1 is SGHAT, CDR2 FQNNGV, per germline. V was clipped by 1 base and J by 5 bases; unmatched bases: 6. Both 60 Vbeta primers and 13 Jbeta primers went into the PCR. Assay used: immunoSEQ multiplex PCR; TCRdb lists only in-frame clones, some missing. In the table there are 130,000 or so clones, over 65% of which are singletons. The TCR originated in a man in his late teens or twenties in good health and CMV-seronegative. The chain recombines TRBV11-2 with TRBJ2-5; TRBD1 aligns across 8 bases. What was sequenced was PBMCs. The CDR3 loop is CASSLGRDRQETQYF. Written as DNA, the CDR3 is TGTGCCAGCAGCTTAGGACGGGACAGGCAGGAGACCCAGTACTTC.